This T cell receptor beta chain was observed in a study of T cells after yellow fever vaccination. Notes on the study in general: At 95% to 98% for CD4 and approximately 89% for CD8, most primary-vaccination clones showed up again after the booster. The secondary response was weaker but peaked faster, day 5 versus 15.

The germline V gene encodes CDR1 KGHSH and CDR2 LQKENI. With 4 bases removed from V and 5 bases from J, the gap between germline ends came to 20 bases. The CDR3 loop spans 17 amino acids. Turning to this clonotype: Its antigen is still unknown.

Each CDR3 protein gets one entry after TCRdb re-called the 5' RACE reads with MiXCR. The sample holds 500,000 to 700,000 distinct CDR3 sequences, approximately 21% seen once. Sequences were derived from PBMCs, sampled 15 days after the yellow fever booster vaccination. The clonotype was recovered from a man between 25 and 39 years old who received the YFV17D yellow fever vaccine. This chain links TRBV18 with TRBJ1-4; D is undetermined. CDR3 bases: TGTGCCAGCTCACGTCCCGGCCCGGGAACCGCGAATGAAAAACTGTTTTTT. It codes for CASSRPGPGTANEKLFF.